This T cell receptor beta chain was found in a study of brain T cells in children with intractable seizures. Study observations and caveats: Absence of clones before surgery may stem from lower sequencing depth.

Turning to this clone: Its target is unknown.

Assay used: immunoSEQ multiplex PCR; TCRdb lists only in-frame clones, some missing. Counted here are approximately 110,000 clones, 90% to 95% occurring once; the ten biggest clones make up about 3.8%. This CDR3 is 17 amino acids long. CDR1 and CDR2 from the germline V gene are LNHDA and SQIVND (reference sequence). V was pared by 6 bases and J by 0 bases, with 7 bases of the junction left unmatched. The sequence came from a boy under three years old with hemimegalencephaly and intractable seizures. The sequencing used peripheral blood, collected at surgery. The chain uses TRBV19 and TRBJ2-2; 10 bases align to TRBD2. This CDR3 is CASSPGLARSNTGELFF. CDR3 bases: TGTGCCAGTAGCCCGGGACTAGCGCGTTCGAACACCGGGGAGCTGTTTTTT.